The T cell receptor (beta chain) under discussion was sequenced for a study of siplizumab effects on memory and regulatory T cells. This CDR3 has 16 residues. Germline V gene sequence: CDR1 SNHLY, CDR2 FYNNEI. Trimming stripped 2 bases from V and 5 bases from J, with 15 bases between. General study points: Roughly 80-96% of proliferating CD4+ or CD8+ clones lacked an assignable naive or memory phenotype. There was no confirmation of the suppressive function of proliferating Tregs from siplizumab cultures. Naive T cells seemed more diverse than memory cells and seemed major alloresponse contributors.

Some 98,000 TCR templates underwent assay in every sample. TCRdb keeps only in-frame clones here, not all; method: immunoSEQ multiplex PCR. The data contain over 100,000 clones, 92% of them seen just once; the ten biggest clones take up about 0.78%. Comment on this clone: Antigen: not known.

Sequencing was carried out using Tregs sorted from blood. The J gene is TRBJ1-4, the V gene TRBV2, with D possibly matching TRBD1 (5 bases). This receptor was taken from a human donor in good health. CDR3 coding DNA: TGTGCCAGCAGTGAATTTGGGGCAGGGAGAAATGAAAAACTGTTTTTT. Protein product: CASSEFGAGRNEKLFF. Together with reference TRBV2 and TRBJ1-4, the CDR3 gives the full variable domain: EPEVTQTPSHQVTQMGQEVILRCVPISNHLYFYWYRQILGQKVEFLVSFYNNEISEKSEIFDDQFSVERPDGSNFTLKIRSTKLEDSAMYFCASSEFGAGRNEKLFFGSGTQLSVL.